This T cell receptor (beta chain) was profiled in a study of CD8+CD57+ T cells in acquired aplastic anemia. Background on the study: Sorted CD4+ and CD8+ cells yielded DNA averaging around 3.2 ug.

Study-wide results and limits: A set of some 28 CD8+ CDR3 sequences was shared between patients and controls, and these sequences appeared highly expressed in patients.

CDR1 is KGHDR and CDR2 is SFDVKD in the germline V gene. The CDR3 runs 16 residues. The V end lost 6 bases, the J end lost 0 bases, and 11 bases lay between the germline ends. About this clonotype itself: Its antigen is not identified.

CD8+CD57+ cell expansion, shown by flow cytometry, had occurred in the patients selected for sequencing. There were no patients without severe acquired aplastic anemia. Blood sampling was performed on the patients, and none of them had received therapy by then. The use of genomic DNA as template underpinned the TCR beta VDJ and CDR3 profiling. MiXCR, run by TCRdb on the reads, gives a single entry per CDR3 protein. The sample comprises about 160,000 distinct CDR3 sequences, roughly 50% of which are singletons, and more than 30% rests with the top ten. Material for sequencing was sorted CD4+, CD8+, or CD8+CD57+ T cells (not recorded which) from PBMCs. The sequence was collected from a human donor with aplastic anemia. V gene TRBV24-1 combines with J gene TRBJ2-6, with a tentative D call TRBD1 (5 bases). The CDR3 is CATSLGPVSGANVLTF. The CDR3 DNA follows: TGTGCCACCAGTTTGGGGCCGGTCTCTGGGGCCAACGTCCTGACTTTC.